The table lists the clone carrying this T cell receptor (beta chain) with a count of one. The antigen remains undetermined. Other DNA sequences of this sample code for an identical CDR3. The entry originates in a study of T cell repertoires in ileal Crohn's disease. Findings and limits, study-wide: Postoperative endoscopy occurred within one year, median 6.9 months.

CDR1 is SNHLY and CDR2 is FYNNEI in the germline V gene. V lost 7 bases and J lost 2; bases outside the gene matches: 5. The CDR3 is 15 residues long. Roughly 0.55 micrograms of biopsy DNA per sample underwent TCRB immunosequencing. Generated by immunoSEQ multiplex PCR, the TCRdb table keeps only in-frame clones and is missing some. The table has roughly 16,000 clones, 65% to 80% seen once. Time point reported: neoterminal ileum biopsy at postoperative endoscopy, about 6 months after surgery. Included were adult ileal or ileocolonic Crohn's patients indicated for ileocolonic resection. The source of this sequence is an adult with Crohn's disease. The material sequenced was ileal tissue. The chain is built from TRBV2 and TRBJ1-6; TRBD1 agrees at 7 bases. CDR3 region: CASTPGQTYNSPLHF. As DNA, the CDR3 is TGTGCCAGCACACCGGGACAGACCTATAATTCACCCCTCCACTTT.